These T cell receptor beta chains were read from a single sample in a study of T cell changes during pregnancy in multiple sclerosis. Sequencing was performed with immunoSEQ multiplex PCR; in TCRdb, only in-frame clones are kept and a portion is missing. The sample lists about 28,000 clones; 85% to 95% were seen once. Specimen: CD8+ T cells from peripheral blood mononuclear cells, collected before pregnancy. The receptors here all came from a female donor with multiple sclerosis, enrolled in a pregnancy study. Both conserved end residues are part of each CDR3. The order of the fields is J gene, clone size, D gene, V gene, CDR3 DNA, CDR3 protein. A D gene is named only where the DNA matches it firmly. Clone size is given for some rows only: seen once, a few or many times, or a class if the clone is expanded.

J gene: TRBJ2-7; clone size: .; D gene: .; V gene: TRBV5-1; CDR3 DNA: TGCGCCAGCAGCGGAGATCACCCGAGGGCTACCTACGAGCAGTACTTC; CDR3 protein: CASSGDHPRATYEQYF
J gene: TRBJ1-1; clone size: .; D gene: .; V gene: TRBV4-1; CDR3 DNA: TGCGCCAGCAGCCAAGATGAGTCCGGGATCACTGAAGCTTTCTTT; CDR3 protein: CASSQDESGITEAFF
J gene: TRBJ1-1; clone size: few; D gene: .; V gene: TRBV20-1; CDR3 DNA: TGCAGTGCTAGTCGCGCTGAAGCTTTCTTT; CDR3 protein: CSASRAEAFF
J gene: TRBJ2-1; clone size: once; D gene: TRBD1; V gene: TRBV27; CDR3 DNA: TGTGCCAGCAGTACCCCCGGGACAGTAGGCTACAATGAGCAGTTCTTC; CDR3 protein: CASSTPGTVGYNEQFF
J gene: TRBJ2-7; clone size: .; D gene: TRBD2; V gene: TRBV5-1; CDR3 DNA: TGCGCCAGCAGCTTGGGCATATTAGCGGGAGAAGTTGGGGAGCAGTACTTC; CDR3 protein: CASSLGILAGEVGEQYF
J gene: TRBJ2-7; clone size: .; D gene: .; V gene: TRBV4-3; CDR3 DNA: TGCGCCAGCAGCCAAGCTCCTTCGACTACCTACGAGCAGTACTTC; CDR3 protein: CASSQAPSTTYEQYF
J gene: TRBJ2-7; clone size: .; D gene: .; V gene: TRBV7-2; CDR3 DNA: TGTGCCAGCAGCTTATATTCAGGTGCATACGAGCAGTACTTC; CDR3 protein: CASSLYSGAYEQYF
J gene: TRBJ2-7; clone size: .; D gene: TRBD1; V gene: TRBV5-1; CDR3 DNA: TGCGCCAGCAGCGCTGGACAGGGGACATCATACGAGCAGTACTTC; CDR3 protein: CASSAGQGTSYEQYF
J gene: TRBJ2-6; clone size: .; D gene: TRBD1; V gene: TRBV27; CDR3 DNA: TGTGCCAGCAGTCCCCGGACAGGGAAAGGGGCCAACGTCCTGACTTTC; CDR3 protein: CASSPRTGKGANVLTF
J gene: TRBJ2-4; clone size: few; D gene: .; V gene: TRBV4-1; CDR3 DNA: TGCGCCAGCAGCCACGGGGGACTTGTAGAAAACATTCAGTACTTC; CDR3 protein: CASSHGGLVENIQYF
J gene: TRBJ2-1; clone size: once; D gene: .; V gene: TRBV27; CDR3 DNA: TGTGCCAGCAGTTTTGGGGCCCGTCGTCGCAATGAGCAGTTCTTC; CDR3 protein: CASSFGARRRNEQFF
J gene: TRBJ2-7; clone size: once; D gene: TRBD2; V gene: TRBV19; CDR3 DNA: TGTGCCAGTAGTATAGGACTAGCGGGAGTCGAGCAGTACTTC; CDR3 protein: CASSIGLAGVEQYF
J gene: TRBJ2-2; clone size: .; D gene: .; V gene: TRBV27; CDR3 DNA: TGTGCCAGCAGTTTAGACAAACGATACGCGAACACCGGGGAGCTGTTTTTT; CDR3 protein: CASSLDKRYANTGELFF
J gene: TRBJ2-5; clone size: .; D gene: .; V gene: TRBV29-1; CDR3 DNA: TGCAGCGTAGTTATCTTAGTCGTCTTGGAGGTGACCCAGTACTTC; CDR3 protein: CSVVILVVLEVTQYF
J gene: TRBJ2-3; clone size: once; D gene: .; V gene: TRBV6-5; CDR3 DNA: TGTGCCAGCAGCATCGGGACTTCATGGTATTTT; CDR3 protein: CASSIGTSWYF
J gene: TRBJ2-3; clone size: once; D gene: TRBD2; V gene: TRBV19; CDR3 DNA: TGTGCCAGTACGCTGGGCCCCAGCGGGAGGGCCAAAGATACGCAGTATTTT; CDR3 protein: CASTLGPSGRAKDTQYF
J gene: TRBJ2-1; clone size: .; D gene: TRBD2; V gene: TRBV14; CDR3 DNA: TGTGCCAGCAGCCAAGGGGGACTAGCGGGAGGCCTGCTCAATGAGCAGTTCTTC; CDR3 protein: CASSQGGLAGGLLNEQFF
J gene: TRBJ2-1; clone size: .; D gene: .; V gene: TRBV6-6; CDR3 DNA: TGTGCCAGCAGTACAAACAATGAGCAGTTCTTC; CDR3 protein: CASSTNNEQFF
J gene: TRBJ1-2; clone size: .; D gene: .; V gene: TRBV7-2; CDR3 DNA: TGTGCCAGCAGCTTAGTTTATCCGCAGGGGCGAGGCTACACCTTC; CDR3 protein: CASSLVYPQGRGYTF
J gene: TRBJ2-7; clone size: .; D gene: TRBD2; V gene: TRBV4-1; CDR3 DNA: TGCGCCAGCAGCCACGAAGCGGGGATCTCCTACGAGCAGTACTTC; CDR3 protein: CASSHEAGISYEQYF
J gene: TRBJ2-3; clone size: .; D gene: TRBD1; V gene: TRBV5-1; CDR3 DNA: TGCGCCAGCAGCTTGGGGCAGGGGGCAGATACGCAGTATTTT; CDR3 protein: CASSLGQGADTQYF
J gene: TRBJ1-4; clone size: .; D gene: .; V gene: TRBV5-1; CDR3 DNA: TGCGCCAGCACCGCGGGGGATGGGAATGAAAAACTGTTTTTT; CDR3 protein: CASTAGDGNEKLFF
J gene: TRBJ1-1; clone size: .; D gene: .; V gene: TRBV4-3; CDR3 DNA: TGCGCCAGCAGCCAAAACAGATTGACAGCGAACACTGAAGCTTTCTTT; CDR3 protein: CASSQNRLTANTEAFF
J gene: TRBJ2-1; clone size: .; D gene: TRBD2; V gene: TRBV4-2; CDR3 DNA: TGTGCCAGCAGCCAAGGGACTAGCGGGTCCAATGAGCAGTTCTTC; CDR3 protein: CASSQGTSGSNEQFF
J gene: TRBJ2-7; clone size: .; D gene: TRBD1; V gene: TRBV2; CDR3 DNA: TGTGCCAGCAGTGAGATAGCAGGGGGCGAGTACGAGCAGTACTTC; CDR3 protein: CASSEIAGGEYEQYF
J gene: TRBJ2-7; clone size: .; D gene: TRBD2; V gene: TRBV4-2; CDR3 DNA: TGTGCCAGCAGCCAAGGTCTAGCGGGAGGGGCCTACGAGCAGTACTTC; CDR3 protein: CASSQGLAGGAYEQYF
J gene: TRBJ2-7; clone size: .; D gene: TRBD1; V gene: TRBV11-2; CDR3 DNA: TGTGCCAGCAGCCGGAAGTCAGGGGGCGACGAGCAGTACTTC; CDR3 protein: CASSRKSGGDEQYF
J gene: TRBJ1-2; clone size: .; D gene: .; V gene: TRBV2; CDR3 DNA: TGTGCCAGCAGTGAATTAACTGGAGAGCCTAACTATGGCTACACCTTC; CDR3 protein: CASSELTGEPNYGYTF
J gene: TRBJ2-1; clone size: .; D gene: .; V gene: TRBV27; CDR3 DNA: TGTGCCAGCAGCTATAAGAGCAACAATGAGCAGTTCTTC; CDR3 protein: CASSYKSNNEQFF
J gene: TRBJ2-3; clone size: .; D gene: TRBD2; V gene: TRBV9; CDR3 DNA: TGTGCCAGCAGCGTAGCTAGCGGGAGTGGAGATACGCAGTATTTT; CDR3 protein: CASSVASGSGDTQYF
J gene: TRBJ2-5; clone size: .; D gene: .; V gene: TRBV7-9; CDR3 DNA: TGTGCCAGCAGCTTAGCGGGAGAAGGGGAGACCCAGTACTTC; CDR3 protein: CASSLAGEGETQYF
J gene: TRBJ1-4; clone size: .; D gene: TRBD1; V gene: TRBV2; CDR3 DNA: TGTGCCAGCCAGGACAGGGCGAATAATGAAAAACTGTTTTTT; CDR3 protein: CASQDRANNEKLFF
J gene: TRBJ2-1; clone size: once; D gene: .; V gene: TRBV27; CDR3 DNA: TGTGCCAGCAGTTCACAGGACATTTACAATGAGCAGTTCTTC; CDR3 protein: CASSSQDIYNEQFF
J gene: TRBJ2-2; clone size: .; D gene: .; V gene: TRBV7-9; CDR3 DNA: TGCGCCAGCAGCCAATATGAGGGAAGCACCGGGGAGCTGTTTTTT; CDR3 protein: CASSQYEGSTGELFF
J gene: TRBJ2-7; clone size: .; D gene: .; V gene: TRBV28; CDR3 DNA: TGTGCCAGCAGTTTCCAGGGGGGAGCCTACGAGCAGTACTTC; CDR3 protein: CASSFQGGAYEQYF
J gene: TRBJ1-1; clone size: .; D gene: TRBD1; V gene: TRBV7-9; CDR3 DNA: TGTGCCAGCAGCTTATGGGACAGGGGGCACACTGAAGCTTTCTTT; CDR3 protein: CASSLWDRGHTEAFF
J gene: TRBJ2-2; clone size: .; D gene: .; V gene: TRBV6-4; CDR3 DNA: TGTGCCAGCAGCGTCAATTCGGTCACCGGGGAGCTGTTTTTT; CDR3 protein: CASSVNSVTGELFF
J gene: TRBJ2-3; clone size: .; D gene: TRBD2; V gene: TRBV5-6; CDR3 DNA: TGTGCCAGCAGCTTGGATAGCGGGAGCCTGGGGGATACGCAGTATTTT; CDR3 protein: CASSLDSGSLGDTQYF
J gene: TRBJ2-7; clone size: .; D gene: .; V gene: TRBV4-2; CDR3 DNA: TGTGCCAGCAGCCAAGAGTTAAACAGGGCCTACGAGCAGTACTTC; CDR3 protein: CASSQELNRAYEQYF
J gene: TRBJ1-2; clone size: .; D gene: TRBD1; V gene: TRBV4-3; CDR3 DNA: TGCGCCAGCAGCCACCTTGGATCGGCGTCAGGGGGCGCGGAAGGCTACACCTTC; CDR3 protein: CASSHLGSASGGAEGYTF
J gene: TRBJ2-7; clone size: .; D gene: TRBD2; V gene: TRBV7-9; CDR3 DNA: TGTGCCAGCAGCCCAGGACTAGCGGGAGGCTTCTCCTACGAGCAGTACTTC; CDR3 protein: CASSPGLAGGFSYEQYF
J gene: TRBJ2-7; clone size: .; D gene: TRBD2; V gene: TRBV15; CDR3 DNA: TGTGCCACCAGACTAGCGGGAGACCCAGCCCAGCAAGATAAATACGAGCAGTACTTC; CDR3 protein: CATRLAGDPAQQDKYEQYF
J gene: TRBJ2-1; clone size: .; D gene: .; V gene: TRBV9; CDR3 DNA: TGTGCCAGCAGCGTAGACTCAACTAGCTCCTACAATGAGCAGTTCTTC; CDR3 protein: CASSVDSTSSYNEQFF
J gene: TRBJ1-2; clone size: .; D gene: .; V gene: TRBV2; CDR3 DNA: TGTGCCAGCAGTGAAATTGCCGGGATCCTCTATGGCTACACCTTC; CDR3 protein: CASSEIAGILYGYTF
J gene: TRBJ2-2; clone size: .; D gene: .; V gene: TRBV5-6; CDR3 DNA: TGTGCCAGCAGCTTGGTCAGGGCAGGGTTTCGCACCGGGGAGCTGTTTTTT; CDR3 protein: CASSLVRAGFRTGELFF
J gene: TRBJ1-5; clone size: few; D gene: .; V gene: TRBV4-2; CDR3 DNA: TGTGCCAGCAGCCAAGATCTTGGTGCTACGGAGCCCCAGCATTTT; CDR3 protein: CASSQDLGATEPQHF
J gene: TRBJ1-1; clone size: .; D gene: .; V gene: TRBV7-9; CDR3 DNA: TGTGCCAGCAGCTGGGGATTCGGGGGGTCTGAAGCTTTCTTT; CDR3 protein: CASSWGFGGSEAFF
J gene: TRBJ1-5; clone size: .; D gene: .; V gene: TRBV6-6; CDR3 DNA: TGTGCCAGCACCGAGGCGGGGCATCAGCCCCAGCATTTT; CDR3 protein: CASTEAGHQPQHF